Sequencing of this T cell receptor (beta chain) was carried out in a study of shared clonotypes between healthy human individuals. Study results and limitations: Genetic and exposure-history diversity was limited by the small donor number.

Remarks on this clone: Its antigen is not known.

Trimming at V came to 5 bases and at J to 4 bases, leaving 10 bases not matched to a gene. Germline V gene sequence: CDR1 SGHAT, CDR2 FQNNGV. The CDR3 runs to 16 residues. Method: immunoSEQ multiplex PCR; TCRdb's copy keeps in-frame clones and lacks some. The sample includes roughly 1 million clones, more than 75% of them seen just once. The sequence derives from a man aged 18 to 29 in good health. Some clones in this sample may be carry-over from other donors' samples. V is TRBV11-2 and J is TRBJ2-5, with TRBD1 matching 10 bases. The source material was memory CD4+ T cells from PBMCs. Subset denoted: CD45RA-negative fraction. The CDR3 here is CASSPTGTGVRETQYF. The CDR3 DNA reads as TGTGCCAGCAGCCCAACCGGGACAGGGGTGAGAGAGACCCAGTACTTC.